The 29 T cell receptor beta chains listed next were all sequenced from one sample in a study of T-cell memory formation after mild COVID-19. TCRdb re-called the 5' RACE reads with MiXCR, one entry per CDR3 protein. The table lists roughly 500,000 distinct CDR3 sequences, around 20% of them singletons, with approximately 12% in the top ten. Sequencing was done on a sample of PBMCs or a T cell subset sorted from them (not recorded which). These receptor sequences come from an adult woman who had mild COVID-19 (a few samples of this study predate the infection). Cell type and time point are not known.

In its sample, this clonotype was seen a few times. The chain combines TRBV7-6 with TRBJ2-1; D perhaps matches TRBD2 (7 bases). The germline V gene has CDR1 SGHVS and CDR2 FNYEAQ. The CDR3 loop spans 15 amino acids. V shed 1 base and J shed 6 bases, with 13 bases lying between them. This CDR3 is CASSLVGGESNEQFF. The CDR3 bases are TGTGCCAGCAGCTTAGTAGGGGGGGAAAGCAATGAGCAGTTCTTC.

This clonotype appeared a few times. DNA of the CDR3: TGTGCCAGCAGTTTCCGACAGGAGCAGTACTTC. Translation gives CASSFRQEQYF. The V gene is TRBV12-3 or TRBV12-4, the J gene TRBJ2-7; TRBD1 might be the D (5 bases). The ends were cut back, 3 bases at V and 7 bases at J, with 7 bases in the middle. The CDR3 sequence is 11 residues long.

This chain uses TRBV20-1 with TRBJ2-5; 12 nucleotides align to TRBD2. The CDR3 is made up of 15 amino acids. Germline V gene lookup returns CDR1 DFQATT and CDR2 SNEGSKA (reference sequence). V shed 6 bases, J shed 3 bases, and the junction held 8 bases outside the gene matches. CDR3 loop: CSATGLAGKEETQYF. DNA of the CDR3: TGCAGTGCAACCGGACTAGCGGGGAAAGAAGAGACCCAGTACTTC.

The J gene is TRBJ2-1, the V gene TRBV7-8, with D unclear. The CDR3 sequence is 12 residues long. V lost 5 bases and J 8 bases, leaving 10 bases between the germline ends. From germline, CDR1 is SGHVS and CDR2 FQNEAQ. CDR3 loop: CASSDSVDEQFF. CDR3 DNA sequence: TGTGCCAGCAGCGATAGTGTCGATGAGCAGTTCTTC.

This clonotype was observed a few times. CDR3 coding DNA: TGCGCCAGCAGCCCGGGGGGGAGGCTAGAGACCCAGTACTTC. As protein: CASSPGGRLETQYF. The chain joins TRBV5-1 to TRBJ2-5, with 8 bases matching TRBD2. The CDR3 totals 14 residues. After removal of 4 bases from V and 4 bases from J, the junction contained 6 bases not matched to a gene. Germline values: CDR1 SGHRS, CDR2 YFSETQ.

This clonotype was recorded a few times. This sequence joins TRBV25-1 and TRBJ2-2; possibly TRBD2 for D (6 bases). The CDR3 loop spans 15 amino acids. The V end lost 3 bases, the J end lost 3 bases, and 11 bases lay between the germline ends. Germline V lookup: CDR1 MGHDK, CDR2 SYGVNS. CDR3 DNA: TGTGCCAGCAGTGACATTGGGGGGTACACCGGGGAGCTGTTTTTT. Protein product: CASSDIGGYTGELFF.

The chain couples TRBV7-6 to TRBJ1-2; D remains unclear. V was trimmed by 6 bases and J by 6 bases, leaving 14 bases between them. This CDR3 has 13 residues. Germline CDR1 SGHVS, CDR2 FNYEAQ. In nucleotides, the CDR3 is TGTGCCAGCAGTTCTAGCGCATCGGATGGCTACACCTTC. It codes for CASSSSASDGYTF.

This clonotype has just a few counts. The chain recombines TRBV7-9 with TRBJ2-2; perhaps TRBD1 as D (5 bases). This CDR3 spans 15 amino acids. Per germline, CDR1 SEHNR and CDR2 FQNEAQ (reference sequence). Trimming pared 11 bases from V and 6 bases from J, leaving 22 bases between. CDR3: CAREGAGVLSGELFF. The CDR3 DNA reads TGTGCCCGCGAAGGGGCAGGTGTACTCTCCGGGGAGCTGTTTTTT.

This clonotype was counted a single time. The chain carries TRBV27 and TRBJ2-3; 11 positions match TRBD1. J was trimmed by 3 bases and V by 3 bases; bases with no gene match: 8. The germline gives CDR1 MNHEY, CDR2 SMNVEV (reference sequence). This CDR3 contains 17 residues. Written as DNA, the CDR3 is TGTGCCAGCAGTTTTTCCCGGACAGGGGGCTTGACAGATACGCAGTATTTT. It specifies CASSFSRTGGLTDTQYF.

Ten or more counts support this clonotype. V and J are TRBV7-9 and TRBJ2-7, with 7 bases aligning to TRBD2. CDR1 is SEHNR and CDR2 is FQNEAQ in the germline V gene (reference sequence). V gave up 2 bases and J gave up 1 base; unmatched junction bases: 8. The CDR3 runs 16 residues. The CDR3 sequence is CASSLSAGRGSYEQYF. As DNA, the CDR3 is TGTGCCAGCAGCTTATCTGCGGGGAGGGGTTCCTACGAGCAGTACTTC.

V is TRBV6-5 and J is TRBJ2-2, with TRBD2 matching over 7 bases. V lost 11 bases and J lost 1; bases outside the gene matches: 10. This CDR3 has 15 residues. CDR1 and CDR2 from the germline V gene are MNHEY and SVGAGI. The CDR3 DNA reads TGTGCCGCCTACACGACGGGAGGGAACACCGGGGAGCTGTTTTTT. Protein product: CAAYTTGGNTGELFF.

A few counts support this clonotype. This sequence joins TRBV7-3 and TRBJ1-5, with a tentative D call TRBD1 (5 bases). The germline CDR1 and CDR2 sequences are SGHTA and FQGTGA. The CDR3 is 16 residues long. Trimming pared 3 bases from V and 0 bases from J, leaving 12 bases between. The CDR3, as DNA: TGTGCCAGCAGCTTTTTACGACAGACTAGCAATCAGCCCCAGCATTTT. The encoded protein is CASSFLRQTSNQPQHF.

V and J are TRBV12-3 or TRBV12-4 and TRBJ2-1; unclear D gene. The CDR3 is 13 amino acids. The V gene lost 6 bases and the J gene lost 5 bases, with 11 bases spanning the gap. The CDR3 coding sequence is TGTGCCAGCAGCTCGTTATCTAACAATGAGCAGTTCTTC. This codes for CASSSLSNNEQFF.

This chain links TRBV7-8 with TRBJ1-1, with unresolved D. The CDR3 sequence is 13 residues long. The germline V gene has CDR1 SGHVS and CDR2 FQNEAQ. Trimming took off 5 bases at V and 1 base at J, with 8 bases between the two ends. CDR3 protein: CASSAPENTEAFF. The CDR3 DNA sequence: TGTGCCAGCAGCGCCCCAGAGAACACTGAAGCTTTCTTT. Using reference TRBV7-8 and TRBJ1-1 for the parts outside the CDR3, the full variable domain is GAGVSQSPRYKVAKRGQDVALRCDPISGHVSLFWYQQALGQGPEFLTYFQNEAQLDKSGLPSDRFFAERPEGSVSTLKIQRTQQEDSAVYLCASSAPENTEAFFGQGTRLTVV.

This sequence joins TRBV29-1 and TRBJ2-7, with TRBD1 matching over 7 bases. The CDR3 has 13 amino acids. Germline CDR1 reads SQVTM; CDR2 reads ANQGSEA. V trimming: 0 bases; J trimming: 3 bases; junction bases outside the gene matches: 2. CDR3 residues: CSVEERGLYEQYF. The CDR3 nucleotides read TGCAGCGTTGAAGAAAGGGGGCTCTACGAGCAGTACTTC.

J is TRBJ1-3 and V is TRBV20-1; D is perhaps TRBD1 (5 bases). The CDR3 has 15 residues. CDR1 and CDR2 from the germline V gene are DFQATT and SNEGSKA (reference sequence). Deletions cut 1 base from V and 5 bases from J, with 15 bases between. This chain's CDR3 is CSARGDARLRNTIYF. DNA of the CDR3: TGCAGTGCTAGAGGGGACGCTCGACTGAGAAACACCATATATTTT.

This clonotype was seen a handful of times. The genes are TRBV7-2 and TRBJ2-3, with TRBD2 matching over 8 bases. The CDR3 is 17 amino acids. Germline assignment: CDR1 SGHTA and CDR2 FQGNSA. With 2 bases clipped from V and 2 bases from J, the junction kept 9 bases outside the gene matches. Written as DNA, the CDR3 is TGTGCCAGCAGCTTATTGGGAATAGCGGGGTACACAGATACGCAGTATTTT. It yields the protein CASSLLGIAGYTDTQYF.

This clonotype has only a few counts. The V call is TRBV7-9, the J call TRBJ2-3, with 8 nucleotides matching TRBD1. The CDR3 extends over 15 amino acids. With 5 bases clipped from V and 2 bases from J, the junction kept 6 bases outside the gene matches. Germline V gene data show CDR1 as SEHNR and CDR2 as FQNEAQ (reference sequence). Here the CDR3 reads CASSIQGAITDTQYF. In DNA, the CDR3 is TGTGCCAGCAGCATCCAGGGGGCTATCACAGATACGCAGTATTTT.

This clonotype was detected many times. The CDR3 is CASAQGVQGRVSEQFF. CDR3 sequence (DNA): TGCGCCAGCGCCCAAGGGGTCCAGGGGAGGGTTAGTGAGCAGTTCTTC. V gene TRBV4-1 combines with J gene TRBJ2-1, with a tentative D call TRBD2 (7 bases). The CDR3 has 16 amino acids. The V end was cut by 8 bases, the J end by 9 bases, with 26 bases between. CDR1 is MGHRA and CDR2 is YSYEKL in the germline V gene.

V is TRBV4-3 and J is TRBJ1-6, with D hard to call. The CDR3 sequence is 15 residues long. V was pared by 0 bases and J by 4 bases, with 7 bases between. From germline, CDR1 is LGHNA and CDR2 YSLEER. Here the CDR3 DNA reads TGCGCCAGCAGCCAAGATACGGCATATAATTCACCCCTCCACTTT. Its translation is CASSQDTAYNSPLHF.

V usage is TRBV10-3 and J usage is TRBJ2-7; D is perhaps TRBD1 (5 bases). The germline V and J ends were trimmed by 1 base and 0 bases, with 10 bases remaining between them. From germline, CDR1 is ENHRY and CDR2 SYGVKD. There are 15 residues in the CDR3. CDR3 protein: CAISEFPGNSYEQYF. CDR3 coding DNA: TGTGCCATCAGTGAGTTCCCAGGGAACTCCTACGAGCAGTACTTC.

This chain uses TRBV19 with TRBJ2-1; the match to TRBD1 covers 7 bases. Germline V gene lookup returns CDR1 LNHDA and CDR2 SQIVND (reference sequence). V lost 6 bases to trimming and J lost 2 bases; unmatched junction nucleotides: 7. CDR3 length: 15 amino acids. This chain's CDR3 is CASSPVDRTYNEQFF. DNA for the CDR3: TGTGCCAGTAGCCCGGTGGACAGGACCTACAATGAGCAGTTCTTC.

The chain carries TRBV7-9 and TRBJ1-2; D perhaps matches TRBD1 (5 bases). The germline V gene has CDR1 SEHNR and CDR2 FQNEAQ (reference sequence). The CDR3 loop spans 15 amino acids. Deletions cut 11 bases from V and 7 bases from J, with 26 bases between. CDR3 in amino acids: CAHDIFDAGGPGYTF. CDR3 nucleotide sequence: TGTGCCCACGACATTTTCGACGCGGGGGGTCCTGGCTACACCTTC.

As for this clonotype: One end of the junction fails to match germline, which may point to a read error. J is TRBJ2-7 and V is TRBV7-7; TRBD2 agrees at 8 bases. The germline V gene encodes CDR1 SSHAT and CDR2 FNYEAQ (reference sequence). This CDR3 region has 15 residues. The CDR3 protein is CASSLRATGGYEQYF. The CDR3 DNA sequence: TGTGCTAGCAGCCTACGAGCTACGGGGGGGTACGAGCAGTACTTC.

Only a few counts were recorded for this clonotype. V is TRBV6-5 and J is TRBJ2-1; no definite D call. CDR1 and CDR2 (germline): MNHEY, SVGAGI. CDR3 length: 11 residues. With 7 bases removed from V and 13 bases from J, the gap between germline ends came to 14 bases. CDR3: CASTKGLIQFF. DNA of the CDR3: TGTGCCAGCACTAAGGGCCTAATTCAGTTCTTC.

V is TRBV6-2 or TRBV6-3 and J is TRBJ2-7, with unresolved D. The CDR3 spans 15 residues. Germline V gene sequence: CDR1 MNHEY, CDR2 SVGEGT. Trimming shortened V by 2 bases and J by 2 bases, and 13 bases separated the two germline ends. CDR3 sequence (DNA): TGTGCCAGCAGTTACGCCCCTCGGGCGGCCTACGAGCAGTACTTC. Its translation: CASSYAPRAAYEQYF.

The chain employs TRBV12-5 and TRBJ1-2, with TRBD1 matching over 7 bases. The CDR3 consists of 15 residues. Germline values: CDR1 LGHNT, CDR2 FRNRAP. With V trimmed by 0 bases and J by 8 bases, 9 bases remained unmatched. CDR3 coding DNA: TGTGCTAGTGGTTTGGTAGGAGGGGGCGCAGGAGGCTACACCTTC. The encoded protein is CASGLVGGGAGGYTF.

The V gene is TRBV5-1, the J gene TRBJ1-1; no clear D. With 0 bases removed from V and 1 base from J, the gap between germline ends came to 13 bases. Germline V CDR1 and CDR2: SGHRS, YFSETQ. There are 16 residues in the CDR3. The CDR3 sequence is CASSLVGPSANTEAFF. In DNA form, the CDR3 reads TGCGCCAGCAGCTTGGTTGGCCCGAGTGCGAACACTGAAGCTTTCTTT.

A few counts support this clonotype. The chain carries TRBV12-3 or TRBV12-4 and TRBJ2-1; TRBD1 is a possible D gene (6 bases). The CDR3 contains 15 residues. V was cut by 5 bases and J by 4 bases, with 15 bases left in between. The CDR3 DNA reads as TGTGCCAGCAGTCCCCCGGACAGTCCGTACAATGAGCAGTTCTTC. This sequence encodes CASSPPDSPYNEQFF.